The 10 T cell receptor beta chains listed next were all sequenced from one sample in a study of blood T cell repertoires in COVID-19. Profiled with immunoSEQ multiplex PCR; TCRdb holds only in-frame clones, not every one. The sample yields tens of thousands of clones, around 89% seen once. The specimen sequenced was peripheral blood. Receptors originate from a human donor in a cohort sampled during active COVID-19.

This chain's CDR3 is CASSKGLASTDTQYF. The CDR3 region has the DNA TGTGCCAGTAGTAAGGGACTAGCGTCCACAGATACGCAGTATTTT. The V gene is TRBV19, the J gene TRBJ2-3, with 10 nucleotides matching TRBD2. The CDR3 sequence is 15 residues long. Looked up from germline, CDR1 is LNHDA and CDR2 is SQIVND (reference sequence). J gave up 2 bases and V 4 bases, and 3 bases lay outside the gene matches.

This rearrangement joins TRBV13 to TRBJ1-2; D is possibly TRBD1 (5 bases). Germline-derived CDR1 and CDR2 are PRHDT and FYEKMQ (reference sequence). With 5 bases removed from V and 5 bases from J, the gap between germline ends came to 15 bases. The CDR3 is made up of 14 amino acids. The CDR3 DNA reads TGTGCCAGCAGCCCGGCAGGGTTTGAGTATGGCTACACCTTC. Protein sequence: CASSPAGFEYGYTF.

The sample holds one count of this clone. The chain has TRBV19 and TRBJ1-2; 7 nucleotides match TRBD1. Trimming removed 6 bases from V and 8 bases from J; junction bases left unmatched: 15. This CDR3 comprises 15 residues. The germline V gene has CDR1 LNHDA and CDR2 SQIVND (reference sequence). CDR3: CASRAKGQRVGGYTF. In nucleotides, the CDR3 is TGTGCCAGTAGAGCCAAGGGACAGAGGGTTGGAGGCTACACCTTC. Combining the CDR3 with reference TRBV19 and TRBJ1-2 gives the whole variable domain DGGITQSPKYLFRKEGQNVTLSCEQNLNHDAMYWYRQDPGQGLRLIYYSQIVNDFQKGDIAEGYSVSREKKESFPLTVTSAQKNPTAFYLCASRAKGQRVGGYTFGSGTRLTVV.

V gene TRBV11-3 combines with J gene TRBJ2-3; a possible D gene is TRBD1 (8 bases). Trimming stripped 5 bases from V and 1 base from J, with 16 bases between. CDR3 length: 16 amino acids. Germline loops: CDR1 SGHNT, CDR2 YENEEA. The CDR3 DNA reads TGTGCCAGCAGCACAAGGGGGGGACAGGGCACAGATACGCAGTATTTT. Translation gives CASSTRGGQGTDTQYF.

This clone came up a few times. This chain uses TRBV19 with TRBJ1-2; the D is unclear. CDR3 size: 11 residues. Germline CDR1 reads LNHDA; CDR2 reads SQIVND (reference sequence). V lost 4 bases and J lost 5, with 5 bases in between. The DNA of the CDR3 is TGTGCCAGTAGTAACAAGTATGGCTACACCTTC. It is translated as CASSNKYGYTF. Complete variable domain (other parts from reference TRBV19 and TRBJ1-2): DGGITQSPKYLFRKEGQNVTLSCEQNLNHDAMYWYRQDPGQGLRLIYYSQIVNDFQKGDIAEGYSVSREKKESFPLTVTSAQKNPTAFYLCASSNKYGYTFGSGTRLTVV.

V gene TRBV6-5 combines with J gene TRBJ1-4; D remains ambiguous. The CDR3 spans 14 residues. Trimming cost V 5 bases and J 4 bases, with 11 bases left between them. Germline CDR1 and CDR2: MNHEY and SVGAGI. The CDR3 DNA follows: TGTGCCAGCAGTCCGGGAGGTTTTAATGAAAAACTGTTTTTT. As protein: CASSPGGFNEKLFF.

The J gene is TRBJ1-5, the V gene TRBV6-6; the match to TRBD1 covers 9 bases. Germline V gene data show CDR1 as MNHNY and CDR2 as SVGAGI (reference sequence). V lost 2 bases to trimming and J lost 4 bases; unmatched junction nucleotides: 3. The CDR3 loop spans 15 amino acids. CDR3 residues: CASSYGTGSNQPQHF. For the CDR3, the DNA is TGTGCCAGCAGTTACGGGACAGGGAGTAATCAGCCCCAGCATTTT.

The V call is TRBV2, the J call TRBJ2-7, with 9 bases aligning to TRBD1. CDR3 length: 14 residues. Germline lookup yields CDR1 SNHLY and CDR2 FYNNEI. Trimming at V came to 6 bases and at J to 5 bases, leaving 8 bases not matched to a gene. CDR3 DNA sequence: TGTGCCAGCAGCCCCGGGACAGGGTATAACGAGCAGTACTTC. It specifies CASSPGTGYNEQYF. Full variable domain (rest looked up from reference TRBV2 and TRBJ2-7): EPEVTQTPSHQVTQMGQEVILRCVPISNHLYFYWYRQILGQKVEFLVSFYNNEISEKSEIFDDQFSVERPDGSNFTLKIRSTKLEDSAMYFCASSPGTGYNEQYFGPGTRLTVT.

This clone was picked up one time. The junction departs from germline at one end; a sequencing error may be responsible. The V gene is TRBV6-5, the J gene TRBJ1-4; TRBD1 might be the D (5 bases). In germline, CDR1 is MNHEY, CDR2 SVGAGI. This CDR3 contains 13 residues. The CDR3 is CASSPQGREELFF. The CDR3 DNA sequence: TGTGCCAGCAGTCCCCAGGGCCGTGAAGAACTGTTTTTT.

The chain combines TRBV3-1 (or the pseudogene TRBV3-2) with TRBJ2-7; D is perhaps TRBD1 (6 bases). V lost 4 bases to trimming and J lost 3 bases, with 16 bases between them. This CDR3 comprises 15 residues. Germline CDR1 reads LGHDT; CDR2 reads YNNKEL (reference sequence). Here the CDR3 DNA reads TGTGCCAGCAGCCGGGCGTCAGGGACAAACTACGAGCAGTACTTC. This translates into CASSRASGTNYEQYF.